This record concerns one TCR beta chain sequence. Its antigen is still unknown. The entry originates in a study of cytomegalovirus exposure and HLA in healthy donors. Study-level results: Subsequent analysis found a tendency for first-cohort TCR clusters to co-occur within the 95 to 150 validation repertoires. Reports indicated that the classifier achieved high specificity and sensitivity in diagnosing cytomegalovirus status. Despite most TCR sequences being rare, some public TCRs occurred in many donors.

CDR1 is SGHNT, CDR2 YENEEA, per germline. The V gene end was trimmed by 5 bases and the J gene end by 10 bases; junction bases not matched to a gene: 10. This CDR3 is built from 16 residues. Clones were sequenced by immunoSEQ multiplex PCR, and TCRdb holds only the in-frame ones, with some missing. The sample shows about 160,000 clones, over 85% of them seen only once. The sequence was obtained from a man between 18 and 35 years old in good health and CMV-seropositive. The V call is TRBV11-3, the J call TRBJ2-1; 14 bases map to TRBD2. The sequenced material came from PBMCs. The CDR3 loop reads CASSQRLAGGLWEQFF. CDR3 bases: TGTGCCAGCAGCCAACGACTAGCGGGAGGGCTTTGGGAGCAGTTCTTC.